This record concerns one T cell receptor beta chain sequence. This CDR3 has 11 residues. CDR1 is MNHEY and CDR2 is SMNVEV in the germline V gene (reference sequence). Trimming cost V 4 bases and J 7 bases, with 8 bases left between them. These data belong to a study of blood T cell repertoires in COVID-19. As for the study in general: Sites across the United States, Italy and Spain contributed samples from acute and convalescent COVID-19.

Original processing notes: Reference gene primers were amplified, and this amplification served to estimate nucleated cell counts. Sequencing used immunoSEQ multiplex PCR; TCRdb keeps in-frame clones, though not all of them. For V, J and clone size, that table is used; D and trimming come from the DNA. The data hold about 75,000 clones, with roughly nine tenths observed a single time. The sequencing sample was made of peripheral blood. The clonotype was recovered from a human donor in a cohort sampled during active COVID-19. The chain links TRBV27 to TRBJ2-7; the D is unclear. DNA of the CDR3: TGTGCCAGCAGTTCCAATCGGGAGCAGTACTTC. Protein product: CASSSNREQYF.